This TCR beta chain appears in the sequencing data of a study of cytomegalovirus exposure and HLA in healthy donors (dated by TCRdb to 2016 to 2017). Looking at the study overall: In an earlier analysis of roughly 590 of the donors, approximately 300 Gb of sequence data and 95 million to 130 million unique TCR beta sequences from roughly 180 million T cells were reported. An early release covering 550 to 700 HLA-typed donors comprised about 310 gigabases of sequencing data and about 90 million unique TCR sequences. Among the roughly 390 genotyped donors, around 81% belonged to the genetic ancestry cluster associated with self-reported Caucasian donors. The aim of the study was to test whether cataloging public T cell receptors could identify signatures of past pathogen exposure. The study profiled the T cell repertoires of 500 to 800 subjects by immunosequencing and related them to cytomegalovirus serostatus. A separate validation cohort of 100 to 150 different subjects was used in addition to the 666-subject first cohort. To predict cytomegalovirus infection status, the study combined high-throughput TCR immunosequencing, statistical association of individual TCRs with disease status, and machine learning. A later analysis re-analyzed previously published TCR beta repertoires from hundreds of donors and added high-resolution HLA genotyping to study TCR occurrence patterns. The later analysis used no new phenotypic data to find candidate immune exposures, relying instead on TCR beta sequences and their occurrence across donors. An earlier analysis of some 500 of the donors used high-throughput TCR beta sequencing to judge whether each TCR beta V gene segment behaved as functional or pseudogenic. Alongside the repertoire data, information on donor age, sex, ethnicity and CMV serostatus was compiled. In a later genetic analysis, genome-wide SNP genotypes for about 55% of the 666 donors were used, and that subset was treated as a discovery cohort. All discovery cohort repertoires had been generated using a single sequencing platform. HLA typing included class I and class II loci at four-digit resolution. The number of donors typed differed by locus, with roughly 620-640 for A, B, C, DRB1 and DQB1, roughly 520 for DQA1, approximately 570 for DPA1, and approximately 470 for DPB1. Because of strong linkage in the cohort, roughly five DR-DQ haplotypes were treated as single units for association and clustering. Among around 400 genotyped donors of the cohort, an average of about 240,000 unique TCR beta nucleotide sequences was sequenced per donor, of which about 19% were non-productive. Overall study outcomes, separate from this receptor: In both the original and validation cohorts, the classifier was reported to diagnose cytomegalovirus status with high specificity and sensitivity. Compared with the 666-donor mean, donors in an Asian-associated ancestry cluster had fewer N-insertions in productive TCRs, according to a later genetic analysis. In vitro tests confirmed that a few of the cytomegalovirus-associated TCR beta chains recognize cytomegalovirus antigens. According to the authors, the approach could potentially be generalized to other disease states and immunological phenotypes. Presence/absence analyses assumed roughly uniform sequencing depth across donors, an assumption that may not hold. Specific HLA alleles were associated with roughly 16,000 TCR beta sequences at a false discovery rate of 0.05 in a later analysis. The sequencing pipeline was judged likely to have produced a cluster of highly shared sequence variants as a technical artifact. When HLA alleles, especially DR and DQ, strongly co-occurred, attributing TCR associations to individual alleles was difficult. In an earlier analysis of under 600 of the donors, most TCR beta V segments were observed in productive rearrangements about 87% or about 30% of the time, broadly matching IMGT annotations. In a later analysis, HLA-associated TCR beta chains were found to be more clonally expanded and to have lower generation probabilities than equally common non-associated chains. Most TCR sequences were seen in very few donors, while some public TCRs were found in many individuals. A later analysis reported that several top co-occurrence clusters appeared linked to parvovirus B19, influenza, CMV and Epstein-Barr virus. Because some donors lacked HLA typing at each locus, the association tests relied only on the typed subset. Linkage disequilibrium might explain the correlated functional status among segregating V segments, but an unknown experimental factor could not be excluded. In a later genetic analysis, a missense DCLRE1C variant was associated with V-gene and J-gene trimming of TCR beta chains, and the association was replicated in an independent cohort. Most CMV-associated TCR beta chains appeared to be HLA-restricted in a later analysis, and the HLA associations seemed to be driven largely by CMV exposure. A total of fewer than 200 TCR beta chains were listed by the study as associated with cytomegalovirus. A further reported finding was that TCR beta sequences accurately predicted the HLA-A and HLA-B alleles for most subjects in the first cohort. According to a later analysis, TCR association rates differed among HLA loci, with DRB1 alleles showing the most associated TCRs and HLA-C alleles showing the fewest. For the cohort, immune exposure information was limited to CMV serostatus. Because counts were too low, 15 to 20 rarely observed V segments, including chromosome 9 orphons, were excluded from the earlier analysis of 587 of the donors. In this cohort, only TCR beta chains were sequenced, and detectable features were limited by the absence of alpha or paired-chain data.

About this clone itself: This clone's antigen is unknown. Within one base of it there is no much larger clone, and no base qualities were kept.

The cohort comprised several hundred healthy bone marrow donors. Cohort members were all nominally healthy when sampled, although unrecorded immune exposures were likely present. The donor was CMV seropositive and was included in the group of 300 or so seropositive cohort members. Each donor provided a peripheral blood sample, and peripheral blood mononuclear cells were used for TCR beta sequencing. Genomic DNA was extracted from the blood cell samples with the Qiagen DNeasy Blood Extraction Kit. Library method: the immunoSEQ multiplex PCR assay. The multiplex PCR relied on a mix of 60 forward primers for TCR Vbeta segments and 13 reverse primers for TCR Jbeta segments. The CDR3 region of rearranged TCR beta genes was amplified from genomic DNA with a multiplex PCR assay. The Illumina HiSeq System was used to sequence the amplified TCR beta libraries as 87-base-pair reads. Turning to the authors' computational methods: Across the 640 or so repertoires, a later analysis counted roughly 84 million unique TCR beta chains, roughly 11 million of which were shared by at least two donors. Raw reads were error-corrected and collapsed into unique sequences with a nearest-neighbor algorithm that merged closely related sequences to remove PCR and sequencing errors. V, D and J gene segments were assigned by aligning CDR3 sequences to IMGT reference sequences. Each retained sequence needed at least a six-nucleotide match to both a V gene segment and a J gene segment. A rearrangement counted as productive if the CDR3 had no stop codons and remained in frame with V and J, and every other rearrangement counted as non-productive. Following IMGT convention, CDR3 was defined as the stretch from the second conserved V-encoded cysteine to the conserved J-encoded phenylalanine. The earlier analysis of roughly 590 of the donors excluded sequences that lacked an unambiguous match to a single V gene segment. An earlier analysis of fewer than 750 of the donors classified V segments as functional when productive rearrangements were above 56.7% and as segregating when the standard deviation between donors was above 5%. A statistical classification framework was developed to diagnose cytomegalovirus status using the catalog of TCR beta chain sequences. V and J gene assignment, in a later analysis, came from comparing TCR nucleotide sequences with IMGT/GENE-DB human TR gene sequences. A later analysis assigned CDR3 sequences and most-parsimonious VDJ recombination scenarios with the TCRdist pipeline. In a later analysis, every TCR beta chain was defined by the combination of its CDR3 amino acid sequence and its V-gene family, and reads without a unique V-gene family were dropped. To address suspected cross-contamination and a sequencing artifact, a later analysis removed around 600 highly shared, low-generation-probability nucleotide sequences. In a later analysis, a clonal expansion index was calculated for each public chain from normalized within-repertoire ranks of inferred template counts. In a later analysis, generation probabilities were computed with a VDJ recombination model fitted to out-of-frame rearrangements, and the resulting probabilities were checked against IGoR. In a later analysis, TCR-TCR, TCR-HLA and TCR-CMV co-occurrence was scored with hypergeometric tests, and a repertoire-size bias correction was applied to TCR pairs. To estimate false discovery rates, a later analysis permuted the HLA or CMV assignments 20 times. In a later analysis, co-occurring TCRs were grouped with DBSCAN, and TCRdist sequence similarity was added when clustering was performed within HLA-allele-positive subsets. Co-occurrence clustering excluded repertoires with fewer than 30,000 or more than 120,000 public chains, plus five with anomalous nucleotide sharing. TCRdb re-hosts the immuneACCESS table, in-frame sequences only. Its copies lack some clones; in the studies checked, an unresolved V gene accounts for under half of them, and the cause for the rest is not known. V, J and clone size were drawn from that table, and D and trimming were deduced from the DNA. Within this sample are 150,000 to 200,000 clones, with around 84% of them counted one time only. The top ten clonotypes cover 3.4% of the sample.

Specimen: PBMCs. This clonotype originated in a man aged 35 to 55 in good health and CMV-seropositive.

DNA sequence: TGTGCCAGCAGCCCGATGGTCAGGGGAGAGCACGAGCAGTACTTC. It is translated as CASSPMVRGEHEQYF. This chain joins TRBV5-5 to TRBJ2-7, and perhaps TRBD1 as D gene, on 6 matching bases. The germline V gene (reference sequence) gives CDR1 as SGHKS and CDR2 as YYEKEE. V gives up 4 bases and J gives up 5 bases, and the segment between their germline ends measures 19 bases. From the cysteine through the phenylalanine, the CDR3 covers 15 amino acids. Only the CDR3 portion is preserved as DNA: 45 bases, with reading frame beginning at the first base. The full variable domain, with segments outside the CDR3 supplied by the reference TRBV5-5 and TRBJ2-7 proteins, appears as DAGVTQSPTHLIKTRGQQVTLRCSPISGHKSVSWYQQVLGQGPQFIFQYYEKEERGRGNFPDRFSARQFPNYSSELNVNALLLGDSALYLCASSPMVRGEHEQYFGPGTRLTVT.